This T cell receptor (beta chain) was sequenced in a study of breast tumors, draining lymph nodes, adjacent tissues. Study results and limitations: Most tumor T cells seemingly derive from lymph node, then expand in tumor. Tumor T cell lymph node origin was a supported hypothesis, not proven. Tumor and nontumor repertoires were significantly more similar in luminal-like than in basal-like breast cancer. Tumor repertoires ranked between lymph nodes and nontumor tissue in diversity, with V and J gene preferences.

This CDR3 contains 15 residues. V lost 7 bases and J lost 6; bases outside the gene matches: 15. Germline CDR1 reads SQVTM; CDR2 reads ANQGSEA. The lymph nodes were axillary draining lymph nodes from breast cancer patients. TCRdb reprocessed the multiplex PCR reads with MiXCR, giving one entry per CDR3 protein. The sample includes approximately 88,000 distinct CDR3 sequences, approximately 30% seen only once; the top ten take around 8.1%. Details on this clonotype: Its antigen remains unknown.

This sequence originates from a female donor with breast cancer. Some clones in this sample may be carry-over from other donors' samples. The V call is TRBV29-1, the J call TRBJ2-3, with 8 bases matching TRBD2. The material sequenced was axillary lymph node tissue. CDR3 protein: CSAIPSGSYRDTQYF. DNA of the CDR3: TGCAGCGCCATTCCTAGCGGGTCCTATCGGGATACGCAGTATTTT.